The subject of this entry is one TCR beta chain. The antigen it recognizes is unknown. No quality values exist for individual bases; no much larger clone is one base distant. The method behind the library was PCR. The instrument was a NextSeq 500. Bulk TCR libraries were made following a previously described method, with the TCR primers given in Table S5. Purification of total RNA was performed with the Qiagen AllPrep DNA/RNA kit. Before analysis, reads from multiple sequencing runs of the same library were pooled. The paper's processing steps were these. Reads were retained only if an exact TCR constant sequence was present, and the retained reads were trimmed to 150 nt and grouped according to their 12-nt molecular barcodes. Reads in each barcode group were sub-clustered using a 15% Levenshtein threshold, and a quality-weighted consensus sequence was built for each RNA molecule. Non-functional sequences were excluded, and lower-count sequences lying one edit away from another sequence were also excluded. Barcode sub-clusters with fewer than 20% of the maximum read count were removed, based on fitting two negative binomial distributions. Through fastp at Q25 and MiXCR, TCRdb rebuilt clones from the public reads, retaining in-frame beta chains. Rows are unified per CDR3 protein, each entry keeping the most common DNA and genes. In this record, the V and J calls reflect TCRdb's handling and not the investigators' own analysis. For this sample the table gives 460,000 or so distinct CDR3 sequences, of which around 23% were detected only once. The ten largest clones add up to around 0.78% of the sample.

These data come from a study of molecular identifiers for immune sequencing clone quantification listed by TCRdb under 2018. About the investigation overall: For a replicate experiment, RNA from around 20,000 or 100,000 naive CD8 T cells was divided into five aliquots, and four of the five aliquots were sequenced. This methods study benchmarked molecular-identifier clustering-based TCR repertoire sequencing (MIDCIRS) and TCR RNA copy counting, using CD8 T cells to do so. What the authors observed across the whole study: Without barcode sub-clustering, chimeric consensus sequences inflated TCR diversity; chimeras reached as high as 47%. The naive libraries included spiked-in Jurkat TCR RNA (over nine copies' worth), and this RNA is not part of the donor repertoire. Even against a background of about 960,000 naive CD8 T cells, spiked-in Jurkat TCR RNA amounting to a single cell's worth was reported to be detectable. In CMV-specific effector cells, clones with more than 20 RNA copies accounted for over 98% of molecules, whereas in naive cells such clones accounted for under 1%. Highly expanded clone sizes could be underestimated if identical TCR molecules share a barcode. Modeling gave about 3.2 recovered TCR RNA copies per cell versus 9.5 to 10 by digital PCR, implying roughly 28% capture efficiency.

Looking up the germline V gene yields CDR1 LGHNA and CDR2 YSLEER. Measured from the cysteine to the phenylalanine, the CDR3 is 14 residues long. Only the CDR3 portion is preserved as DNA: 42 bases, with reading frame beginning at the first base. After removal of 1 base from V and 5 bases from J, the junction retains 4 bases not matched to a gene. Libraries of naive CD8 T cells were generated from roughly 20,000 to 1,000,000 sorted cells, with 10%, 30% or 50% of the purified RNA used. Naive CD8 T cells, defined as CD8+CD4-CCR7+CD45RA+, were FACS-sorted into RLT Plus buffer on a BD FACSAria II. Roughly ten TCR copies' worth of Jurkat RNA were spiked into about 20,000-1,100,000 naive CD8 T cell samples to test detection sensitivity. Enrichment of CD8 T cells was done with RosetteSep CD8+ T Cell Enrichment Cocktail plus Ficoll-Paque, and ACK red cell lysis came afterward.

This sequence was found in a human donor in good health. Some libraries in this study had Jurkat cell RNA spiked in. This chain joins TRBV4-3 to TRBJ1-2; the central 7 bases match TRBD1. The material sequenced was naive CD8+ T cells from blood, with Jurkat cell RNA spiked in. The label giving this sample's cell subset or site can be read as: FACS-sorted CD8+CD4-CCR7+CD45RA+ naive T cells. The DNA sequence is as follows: TGCGCCAGCAGCCAAGTGGGGACAGATTATGGCTACACCTTC. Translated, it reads CASSQVGTDYGYTF.